A selection of T cell receptor beta chains follows, all from one sample in a study of T cell responses to AZD1222 COVID-19 vaccine. The method was immunoSEQ multiplex PCR; TCRdb's version includes in-frame clones alone and lacks a portion of them. The sample shows under 150,000 clones, around nine tenths of them seen only once. This sample comprised peripheral blood, obtained on day 0 of AZD1222 vaccination. These receptors were collected from an adult in good health. Each CDR3 is given with its conserved first and last residue. The D gene is left open where the match is weak. Only some rows state a clone size, as once, few, many or a class for expanded clones.

>TRBV7-2|.|.|TRBJ2-2
TGTGCCAGCATACTACAGGGGGGGGGCGCCGGGGAGCTGTTTTTT
CASILQGGGAGELFF
>TRBV28|TRBD1|once|TRBJ2-7
TGTGCCAGCAGTTTATTGACAGGGGGGTCGTACGAGCAGTACTTC
CASSLLTGGSYEQYF
>TRBV7-2|TRBD1|.|TRBJ1-3
TGTGCCAGCAGCCCCGGACAGGCGACAAACACCATATATTTT
CASSPGQATNTIYF
>TRBV30|.|.|TRBJ2-7
TGTGCCTGTAGAATACAGGGCTACGAGCAGTACTTC
CACRIQGYEQYF
>TRBV19|.|once|TRBJ2-4
TGTGCCAGTAGCTGGCTCAGCGCCAAAAACATTCAGTACTTC
CASSWLSAKNIQYF
>TRBV4-3|.|.|TRBJ1-5
TGCGCCAGCAGTCAGGGATACAATCAGCCCCAGCATTTT
CASSQGYNQPQHF
>TRBV7-9|TRBD1|.|TRBJ1-1
TGTGCCAGCAGCAATCGACAGGGTAACACTGAAGCTTTCTTT
CASSNRQGNTEAFF
>TRBV5-8|.|.|TRBJ2-5
TGTGCCAGCAGCGAACGTAACCAAGAGACCCAGTACTTC
CASSERNQETQYF
>TRBV13|.|.|TRBJ1-3
TGTGCCAGCAGCCTCGCGACAACCGGTCGAAGAAACACCATATATTTT
CASSLATTGRRNTIYF
>TRBV7-8|TRBD1|.|TRBJ2-7
TGTGCCAGCAGCTTATCCCCGACAGGGCAATACTACGAGCAGTACTTC
CASSLSPTGQYYEQYF
>TRBV9|.|.|TRBJ2-7
TGTGCCAGCAGCGTAGGGGGTGAACTCCTACCTGGTTCCTACGAGCAGTACTTC
CASSVGGELLPGSYEQYF
>TRBV6-5|TRBD1|once|TRBJ1-6
TGTGCCAGCAATCCCGACAGGGGGCATAATTCACCCCTCCACTTT
CASNPDRGHNSPLHF
>TRBV19|.|.|TRBJ1-1
TGTGCCAGTAGGTCCTTCAGGGGAAACACTGAAGCTTTCTTT
CASRSFRGNTEAFF
>TRBV5-4|TRBD1|.|TRBJ2-2
TGTGCCAGCAGCTACCGGGACAGGGGCCACACCGGGGAGCTGTTTTTT
CASSYRDRGHTGELFF
>TRBV28|.|.|TRBJ2-5
TGTGCCAGCAGAGGGGGGCCAGCAGAGACCCAGTACTTC
CASRGGPAETQYF
>TRBV4-1|.|.|TRBJ1-2
TGCGCCAGCAGCCAAGGACAGGCTAACTATGGCTACACCTTC
CASSQGQANYGYTF
>TRBV9|.|.|TRBJ2-1
TGTGCCAGCAGCGTTGCGGGCGCCCTGGGGAATGAGCAGTTCTTC
CASSVAGALGNEQFF
>TRBV7-8|.|.|TRBJ1-3
TGTGCCAGCAGCTTAGAGGGGGGGACTTTCCGGTTCGGCTCTGGAAACACCATATATTTT
CASSLEGGTFRFGSGNTIYF
>TRBV25-1|TRBD1|.|TRBJ1-6
TGTGCCAGCAGTGGTCTTAGGACAGGGAGTAATTCACCCCTCCACTTT
CASSGLRTGSNSPLHF
>TRBV5-1|TRBD1|once|TRBJ2-7
TGCGCCAGCAGCCTCGGGACAGGCACCAGCGAGCAGTACTTC
CASSLGTGTSEQYF
>TRBV18|.|.|TRBJ2-3
TGTGCCAGCTCACCCAGGGGCGGGAGTGCAGATACGCAGTATTTT
CASSPRGGSADTQYF
>TRBV11-2|.|.|TRBJ1-5
TGTGCCAGCAGCTTAGGAGCACCGGGACGGGGAAATCAGCCCCAGCATTTT
CASSLGAPGRGNQPQHF
>TRBV9|.|.|TRBJ2-7
TGTGCCAGCAGCGTACGGTCTGGCGGGGTGCCCCACGAGCAGTACTTC
CASSVRSGGVPHEQYF
>TRBV6-5|.|.|TRBJ1-2
TGTGCCAGCACCCCCCTTGCGGGTAACTATGGCTACACCTTC
CASTPLAGNYGYTF
>TRBV5-1|TRBD1|.|TRBJ1-4
TGCGCCAGCAGCTTGGGGGACAGGGCCAACGAAAAACTGTTTTTT
CASSLGDRANEKLFF
>TRBV11-2|.|.|TRBJ2-2
TGTGCCAGCAGCTTACTCTCATCGAACACCGGGGAGCTGTTTTTT
CASSLLSSNTGELFF
>TRBV16|.|.|TRBJ1-6
TGTGCCAGCGACTATTCCGGCACCTATAATTCACCCCTCCACTTT
CASDYSGTYNSPLHF
>TRBV24-1|.|.|TRBJ2-3
TGTGCCACATGGGACTCCTCCACAGATACGCAGTATTTT
CATWDSSTDTQYF
>TRBV19|.|.|TRBJ1-1
TGTGCCAGTAGTCCTTCCTCCGGGAACACTGAAGCTTTCTTT
CASSPSSGNTEAFF
>TRBV7-6|TRBD1|.|TRBJ1-2
TGTGCCAGCAGCTCACCGGGACAGAAGGGTGGCTACACCTTC
CASSSPGQKGGYTF
>TRBV21-1|.|.|TRBJ2-1
TGTGCCAGCAGCAAAGCGTGGGGTTCCTCCTACAATGAGCAGTTCTTC
CASSKAWGSSYNEQFF
>TRBV5-1|.|.|TRBJ2-3
TGCGCCAGCAGCCTCAGGGGAATGGGCACAGATACGCAGTATTTT
CASSLRGMGTDTQYF
>TRBV9|.|.|TRBJ1-2
TGTGCCAGCAGGTTTAGTGATGGCTACACCTTC
CASRFSDGYTF
>TRBV28|.|.|TRBJ1-5
TGTGCCAGCACCTTACTCGTGGGGAAGGAGCCCCAGCATTTT
CASTLLVGKEPQHF
>TRBV27|TRBD1|.|TRBJ1-1
TGTGCCAGCAGGCCCCGGGACAGGAACACTGAAGCTTTCTTT
CASRPRDRNTEAFF
>TRBV6-2/TRBV6-3|.|.|TRBJ2-7
TGTGCCAGCAGTTTCGGGTCAGGAGGGGCCTACGAGCAGTACTTC
CASSFGSGGAYEQYF
>TRBV6-2/TRBV6-3|TRBD2|.|TRBJ2-7
TGTGCCAGCAGTAGGAAAGCGGGGATTATCGACGAGCAGTACTTC
CASSRKAGIIDEQYF
>TRBV6-4|.|.|TRBJ2-2
TGTGCCAGCAGTGTCGAGGGTAGTCCGAACACCGGGGAGCTGTTTTTT
CASSVEGSPNTGELFF
>TRBV6-2/TRBV6-3|.|.|TRBJ2-7
TGTGCCAGCAGTTACTCTTCAAGCTCCTACGAGCAGTACTTC
CASSYSSSSYEQYF
>TRBV19|TRBD1|.|TRBJ2-1
TGTGCCAGTAGTTCCCGGGGGACAGGGGACCCTATTTTTGATGAGCAGTTCTTC
CASSSRGTGDPIFDEQFF
>TRBV5-6|.|.|TRBJ1-2
TGTGCCAGCAGCTTGCGGGGCAGGGTCGTAGCTAACTATGGCTACACCTTC
CASSLRGRVVANYGYTF
>TRBV28|.|.|TRBJ1-5
TGTGCCAGCAGTAAGACCCGAAACCAGCCCCAGCATTTT
CASSKTRNQPQHF
>TRBV30|TRBD1|.|TRBJ1-6
TGTGCCTGGGCCGGACAGGGAAATAATTCACCCCTCCACTTT
CAWAGQGNNSPLHF
>TRBV27|TRBD1|.|TRBJ1-2
TGTGCCAGCAGCCGACAGGGGTTAGGGGGCTACACCTTC
CASSRQGLGGYTF
>TRBV27|.|.|TRBJ1-6
TGTGCCAGCAGCCAGGGACCAAATAATTCACCCCTCCACTTT
CASSQGPNNSPLHF
>TRBV7-8|.|once|TRBJ2-1
TGTGCCAGCAGCCCACCGGGACTTCACAATGAGCAGTTCTTC
CASSPPGLHNEQFF
>TRBV24-1|TRBD2|.|TRBJ2-1
TGTGCCACCAGTGACCTAGCGGGCGGCAATGAGCAGTTCTTC
CATSDLAGGNEQFF
>TRBV30|TRBD2|few|TRBJ2-2
TGTGCCTGGAGTACGCTAGCGGCCACCGGGGAGCTGTTTTTT
CAWSTLAATGELFF
>TRBV27|.|.|TRBJ2-1
TGTGCCAGCAGTAAGGAAGGGGGGGGCACAAATGAGCAGTTCTTC
CASSKEGGGTNEQFF
>TRBV9|.|.|TRBJ2-3
TGTGCCAGCAGCGTATCCCCCGCACACACAGATACGCAGTATTTT
CASSVSPAHTDTQYF
>TRBV13|.|.|TRBJ1-1
TGTGCCAGCAGCATAAGGGCAGGGCTGAACACTGAAGCTTTCTTT
CASSIRAGLNTEAFF
>TRBV10-3|.|.|TRBJ1-1
TGTGCCATCAGTGAGCCCTCGGGCGAGGACACTGAAGCTTTCTTT
CAISEPSGEDTEAFF
>TRBV14|TRBD2|.|TRBJ2-7
TGTGCCAGCAGCCACCCAGGGACTAGAGTCTCCTACGAGCAGTACTTC
CASSHPGTRVSYEQYF